The sequence of this T cell receptor (beta chain) was determined in a study of CD8+ T cells in alopecia areata. Study details: Affected scalp percentage determined the severity score of treated patients. Study-wide points: Higher clonality was seen in lesional scalp than in normal scalp, especially in alopecia totalis/universalis.

Treatment reported: oral pan-JAK inhibitor, 5-10 mg twice daily. Extracted RNA was reverse transcribed into cDNA, the sequencing template. Sequencing used immunoSEQ multiplex PCR; TCRdb keeps in-frame clones, though not all of them. The data hold around 99,000 clones, with 84% observed a single time. This clone is deemed medium-sized. What it recognizes is unknown. The CDR3 sequence is 12 residues long. Germline V gives CDR1 SGHKS, CDR2 YYEKEE (reference sequence). The V gene lost 2 bases and the J gene lost 5 bases, with 5 bases spanning the gap. This specimen consisted of CD8+ T cells sorted from blood, obtained at week 24, from a patient treated with tofacitinib. The sequence was collected from a human donor with alopecia areata. The rearrangement links TRBV5-5 to TRBJ2-1; D is uncertain. Written as DNA, the CDR3 is TGTGCCAGCAGCTTCAGGCACAATGAGCAGTTCTTC. The encoded protein is CASSFRHNEQFF.